These 29 T cell receptor beta chains originate from one sample sequenced in a study of blood T cell repertoires in COVID-19. Method: immunoSEQ multiplex PCR; TCRdb's copy keeps in-frame clones and lacks some. The repertoire includes 120,000 to 150,000 clones, about 83% of them detected once, and roughly 3.5% sits in the top ten. Sample: PBMCs or T cells enriched from blood (not recorded which). All receptors derive from a woman aged 50 to 60 with acute COVID-19.

V is TRBV10-1 and J is TRBJ1-5; D might be TRBD1 (5 bases). The CDR3 covers 14 residues. Per germline, CDR1 WNHNN and CDR2 SYGVQD (reference sequence). Trimming removed 9 bases from V and 4 bases from J, with 16 bases in between. CDR3 residues: CARMDFGGNQPQHF. CDR3 DNA sequence: TGCGCCAGGATGGATTTCGGGGGAAATCAGCCCCAGCATTTT.

The CDR3 protein is CASSLVSGLARTEAFF. DNA for the CDR3: TGTGCCAGCAGCTTAGTGTCAGGACTAGCGCGGACTGAAGCTTTCTTT. The J gene is TRBJ1-1, the V gene TRBV11-2; D not certain. V lost 1 base and J lost 5, with 17 bases in between. Germline CDR1 reads SGHAT; CDR2 reads FQNNGV. The CDR3 has 16 amino acids.

This rearrangement joins TRBV5-1 to TRBJ2-3; 8 bases are a match to TRBD2. There are 15 residues in the CDR3. Looked up from germline, CDR1 is SGHRS and CDR2 is YFSETQ. With 3 bases clipped from V and 3 bases from J, the junction kept 6 bases outside the gene matches. Here the CDR3 reads CASSSAGGKTDTQYF. In DNA, the CDR3 is TGCGCCAGCAGCTCCGCGGGAGGTAAAACAGATACGCAGTATTTT.

This rearrangement joins TRBV11-3 to TRBJ2-5; TRBD1 aligns across 8 bases. V gave up 3 bases and J gave up 5 bases; unmatched junction bases: 8. Germline CDR1 SGHNT, CDR2 YENEEA. CDR3 length: 15 amino acids. CDR3 loop: CASSFGDRIVETQYF. The CDR3 DNA sequence: TGTGCCAGCAGCTTCGGGGACAGGATCGTGGAGACCCAGTACTTC. Based on the CDR3 plus reference TRBV11-3 and TRBJ2-5, the full variable domain is EAGVVQSPRYKIIEKKQPVAFWCNPISGHNTLYWYLQNLGQGPELLIRYENEEAVDDSQLPKDRFSAERLKGVDSTLKIQPAELGDSAVYLCASSFGDRIVETQYFGPGTRLLVL.

Turning to this clone: A read error may produce the germline difference seen at one junction end. V usage is TRBV7-9 and J usage is TRBJ2-1, with a weak D call TRBD2 (6 bases). Looked up from germline, CDR1 is SEHNR and CDR2 is FQNEAQ (reference sequence). The CDR3 is made up of 14 amino acids. CDR3 sequence (DNA): TGTGCCACCAGCCGGGAGTTGTCCTACAATGAGCAGTTCTTC. It specifies CATSRELSYNEQFF.

V and J are TRBV7-9 and TRBJ1-1; 7 bases are a match to TRBD1. This CDR3 contains 13 residues. Looked up from germline, CDR1 is SEHNR and CDR2 is FQNEAQ (reference sequence). V trimming: 5 bases; J trimming: 5 bases; junction bases outside the gene matches: 5. CDR3 nucleotides: TGTGCCAGCAGCCCACAGGGGCCAACTGAAGCTTTCTTT. This translates into CASSPQGPTEAFF.

J is TRBJ2-2 and V is TRBV4-1; TRBD2 might be the D (5 bases). V lost 4 bases, J lost 9 bases, and 21 bases lay in between. Germline V gene sequence: CDR1 MGHRA, CDR2 YSYEKL. The CDR3 covers 16 residues. The CDR3 DNA reads as TGCGCCAGCAGCCGCACGCGGGTCACGGGATTGAGGGAGCTGTTTTTT. This sequence encodes CASSRTRVTGLRELFF.

The chain recombines TRBV6-4 with TRBJ2-5, with D maybe TRBD1 (6 bases). The germline V gene encodes CDR1 MRHNA and CDR2 SNTAGT. This CDR3 region has 11 residues. Trimming took off 9 bases at V and 4 bases at J, with 9 bases between the two ends. This CDR3 reads CARVGGETQYF. Here the CDR3 DNA reads TGTGCCAGGGTAGGGGGAGAGACCCAGTACTTC.

The chain has TRBV21-1 and TRBJ1-1. TRBV21-1 is flagged as a pseudogene. The CDR3 contains 14 residues. The CDR3 spells CASSREGCGTEAFF. Written as DNA, the CDR3 is TGTGCCAGCAGCAGGGAGGGGTGTGGCACTGAAGCTTTCTTT.

V and J are TRBV4-1 and TRBJ2-6; 8 bases map to TRBD1. J gave up 3 bases and V 1 base, and 5 bases lay outside the gene matches. The CDR3 contains 17 residues. CDR1 MGHRA and CDR2 YSYEKL come from the germline V gene. Here the CDR3 DNA reads TGCGCCAGCAGCCAAGGACAGGGGAGGAGTGGGGCCAACGTCCTGACTTTC. It yields the protein CASSQGQGRSGANVLTF.

The table lists this clone with many counts. The V gene is TRBV19, the J gene TRBJ1-2; TRBD1 is a possible D gene (6 bases). V was clipped by 8 bases and J by 6 bases, with 25 bases between them. The CDR3 totals 16 residues. The germline V gene has CDR1 LNHDA and CDR2 SQIVND (reference sequence). In nucleotides, the CDR3 is TGTGCCAGTGGGGCCTCTATGGACAGAGTTTTGAATGGCTACACCTTC. As protein: CASGASMDRVLNGYTF.

This clone was observed a single time. The chain joins TRBV14 to TRBJ2-7; 13 bases line up with TRBD2. The germline CDR1 and CDR2 sequences are SGHDN and FVKESK. V gave up 0 bases and J gave up 3 bases; unmatched junction bases: 8. The CDR3 totals 18 residues. In nucleotides, the CDR3 is TGTGCCAGCAGCCAAGATTCGACTAGCGGGAGGTTCGTCTACGAGCAGTACTTC. It is translated as CASSQDSTSGRFVYEQYF.

The chain has TRBV5-1 and TRBJ2-2, with 12 bases matching TRBD2. The CDR3 contains 19 residues. V lost 1 base, J lost 0 bases, and 7 bases stayed unmatched. Germline V lookup: CDR1 SGHRS, CDR2 YFSETQ. This CDR3 reads CASSLLPSGRAANTGELFF. CDR3 sequence (DNA): TGCGCCAGCAGCTTGTTGCCTAGCGGGAGGGCGGCGAACACCGGGGAGCTGTTTTTT.

V usage is TRBV10-1 and J usage is TRBJ2-7; TRBD1 agrees at 8 bases. In germline, CDR1 is WNHNN, CDR2 SYGVQD (reference sequence). V trimming: 2 bases; J trimming: 1 base; junction bases outside the gene matches: 7. CDR3 length: 16 residues. The CDR3 DNA reads TGCGCCAGCAGTGAGGTAGGGACAGGAGTATCCTACGAGCAGTACTTC. Amino acids: CASSEVGTGVSYEQYF.

The genes are TRBV27 and TRBJ2-1, with TRBD2 identical over 8 bases. The CDR3 is 14 residues long. CDR1 and CDR2 (germline): MNHEY, SMNVEV (reference sequence). With 3 bases clipped from V and 6 bases from J, the junction kept 4 bases outside the gene matches. This CDR3 reads CASSFNGRVNEQFF. CDR3 nucleotide sequence: TGTGCCAGCAGTTTTAACGGGAGGGTCAATGAGCAGTTCTTC.

This clone turned up a few times. This chain joins TRBV19 and TRBJ1-2, with TRBD1 matching over 9 bases. The ends lost 4 bases at V and 4 bases at J; junction bases unmatched: 4. Per the germline V gene, CDR1 is LNHDA and CDR2 is SQIVND (reference sequence). The CDR3 length is 14 residues. The CDR3 sequence: CASSTSGQGYGYTF. Written as DNA, the CDR3 is TGTGCCAGTAGTACATCGGGACAGGGCTATGGCTACACCTTC.

The rearrangement links TRBV28 to TRBJ1-4; 10 bases agree with TRBD1. V gave up 5 bases and J gave up 8 bases; unmatched junction bases: 11. There are 16 residues in the CDR3. CDR1 is MDHEN, CDR2 SYDVKM, per germline. CDR3 loop: CASSGTGEALGEKLFF. The CDR3, as DNA: TGTGCCAGCAGTGGGACAGGGGAGGCGCTTGGGGAAAAACTGTTTTTT. The complete variable domain, with remaining parts taken from reference TRBV28 and TRBJ1-4, reads DVKVTQSSRYLVKRTGEKVFLECVQDMDHENMFWYRQDPGLGLRLIYFSYDVKMKEKGDIPEGYSVSREKKERFSLILESASTNQTSMYLCASSGTGEALGEKLFFGSGTQLSVL.

This chain uses TRBV2 with TRBJ1-3, with D maybe TRBD1 (5 bases). Germline-derived CDR1 and CDR2 are SNHLY and FYNNEI. The CDR3 spans 11 residues. V lost 11 bases and J 2 bases, leaving 7 bases between the germline ends. CDR3 DNA sequence: TGTGCCGTAGGGGCTGGAAACACCATATATTTT. Its protein is CAVGAGNTIYF.

The sample holds a few counts of this clone. The V and J genes are TRBV7-4 and TRBJ2-1; 11 bases are shared with TRBD2. V was pared by 1 base and J by 2 bases, with 7 bases of the junction left unmatched. CDR1 SGHVT and CDR2 SQSDAQ come from the germline V gene. The CDR3 is 18 amino acids. CDR3 amino acids: CASSLGSSGRRTYNEQFF. As DNA, the CDR3 is TGTGCCAGCAGCTTAGGGTCTAGCGGGAGGCGGACCTACAATGAGCAGTTCTTC.

This chain connects TRBV4-3 to TRBJ1-2, with D maybe TRBD1 (5 bases). Trimming took off 0 bases at V and 5 bases at J, with 16 bases between the two ends. The CDR3 covers 16 residues. Looked up from germline, CDR1 is LGHNA and CDR2 is YSLEER. This chain's CDR3 is CASSQDGNRPLYGYTF. The CDR3 region has the DNA TGCGCCAGCAGCCAAGATGGCAACAGGCCGTTATATGGCTACACCTTC.

V gene TRBV2 combines with J gene TRBJ1-1; D is unclear. This CDR3 comprises 15 residues. Trimming left V 3 bases short and J 0 bases short, with 11 bases between. Germline V gene data show CDR1 as SNHLY and CDR2 as FYNNEI. The CDR3: CASSERGGMNTEAFF. The DNA of the CDR3 is TGTGCCAGCAGTGAGCGCGGCGGGATGAACACTGAAGCTTTCTTT.

This chain joins TRBV27 and TRBJ1-2; 8 bases line up with TRBD1. Germline V gene sequence: CDR1 MNHEY, CDR2 SMNVEV (reference sequence). V lost 4 bases, J lost 8 bases, and 12 bases stayed unmatched. This CDR3 comprises 15 residues. The CDR3 loop reads CASSWDWTGKGGYTF. CDR3 DNA: TGTGCCAGCAGTTGGGACTGGACAGGGAAGGGAGGCTACACCTTC.

The gene calls are TRBV4-1 and TRBJ1-5, with 7 bases aligning to TRBD1. This CDR3 spans 13 amino acids. With V trimmed by 4 bases and J by 6 bases, 3 bases remained unmatched. Germline lookup yields CDR1 MGHRA and CDR2 YSYEKL. CDR3 coding DNA: TGCGCCAGCAGCCCAGGGGGTTCTCAGCCCCAGCATTTT. It yields the protein CASSPGGSQPQHF.

V is TRBV6-4 and J is TRBJ2-1, with no clear D. The germline V gene has CDR1 MRHNA and CDR2 SNTAGT. The CDR3 is 14 residues long. V was clipped by 6 bases and J by 0 bases, with 9 bases between them. The CDR3 region is CASRFEASYNEQFF. The CDR3 DNA reads as TGTGCCAGCAGATTTGAGGCCTCCTACAATGAGCAGTTCTTC.

CDR3 sequence (DNA): TGTGCCAGTAGTATAGTGGCAGCGGGGAGCTCCTACAATGAGCAGTTCTTC. Protein product: CASSIVAAGSSYNEQFF. The chain links TRBV19 to TRBJ2-1, with 7 positions matching TRBD2. This CDR3 is built from 17 residues. V gave up 1 base and J gave up 0 bases; unmatched junction bases: 6. Germline values: CDR1 LNHDA, CDR2 SQIVND (reference sequence).

The chain joins TRBV2 to TRBJ1-5; 9 bases are a match to TRBD1. The CDR3 is 13 amino acids. Germline loops: CDR1 SNHLY, CDR2 FYNNEI. Trimming cost V 7 bases and J 7 bases; bases outside gene matches: 5. The CDR3 loop reads CASNGQGIQPQHF. The CDR3 DNA sequence: TGTGCCAGCAATGGACAGGGGATACAGCCCCAGCATTTT.

The chain uses TRBV7-8 and TRBJ1-3, with a weak D call TRBD1 (5 bases). From germline, CDR1 is SGHVS and CDR2 FQNEAQ. The CDR3 runs to 14 residues. The germline V and J ends were trimmed by 6 bases and 0 bases, with 9 bases remaining between them. CDR3 bases: TGTGCCAGCAGGCCGGGGGGCTCTGGAAACACCATATATTTT. The encoded protein is CASRPGGSGNTIYF.

This clone was seen once. This chain's CDR3 is CAWSVRGTGRQPQHF. CDR3 DNA: TGTGCCTGGAGTGTACGAGGGACAGGTCGTCAGCCCCAGCATTTT. The V gene is TRBV30, the J gene TRBJ1-5; 8 bases agree with TRBD1. The CDR3 spans 15 residues. V shed 0 bases, J shed 6 bases, and the junction held 7 bases outside the gene matches. CDR1 GTSNPN and CDR2 SVGIG come from the germline V gene (reference sequence).

The chain couples TRBV25-1 to TRBJ2-7; 7 bases align to TRBD2. This CDR3 has 13 residues. J gave up 4 bases and V 8 bases, and 8 bases lay outside the gene matches. Germline CDR1 MGHDK, CDR2 SYGVNS. CDR3 coding DNA: TGTGCCAGCCAGCGGGACGACCTATACGAGCAGTACTTC. Translated, it gives CASQRDDLYEQYF.